This TCR beta chain was sequenced in a study of T-cell reconstitution after alpha-beta-depleted transplantation in children. During its preparation, the TCRbeta library received unique molecular identifiers. MiXCR, applied by TCRdb to the PCR reads, yields one record per CDR3 protein. The data contain roughly 500,000 distinct CDR3 sequences, about 18% of them singletons. This CDR3 is built from 13 residues. Germline V CDR1 and CDR2: KGHSH, LQKENI. Trimming shortened V by 6 bases and J by 6 bases, and 11 bases separated the two germline ends. Sequencing used PBMCs from the stem cell graft donor, obtained from the stem cell graft. The V call is TRBV18, the J call TRBJ1-4, with D tentatively TRBD1 (5 bases). The receptor's source is a human donor who donated a stem cell graft to a child with acute lymphoblastic leukemia. The CDR3 nucleotides read TGTGCCAGCTCCCCAGGAGGGGATGAAAAACTGTTTTTT. Translating it yields CASSPGGDEKLFF.